The rows below give T cell receptor beta chains drawn from one sample of a study of T cell clones after liver transplantation. Clones were sequenced by immunoSEQ multiplex PCR, and TCRdb holds only the in-frame ones, with some missing. The table includes 35,000 to 45,000 clones, around 84% detected once. Material: CD4+ T cells from blood, obtained 24 months after liver transplant. The receptor source for this set is a human patient who received a liver transplant. The graft donor may account for some of the T cells. The CDR3 runs from the conserved cysteine through the conserved F or W. The order of the fields is V gene, J gene, clone size, D gene, CDR3 protein, CDR3 DNA. D genes are given only for firm matches. Rows give clone size only sometimes, using once, few, many, or a class for an expanded clone.

v_gene: TRBV19; j_gene: TRBJ1-5; abundance: NA; d_gene: NA; CDR3aa: CASADRRDQPQHF; CDR3nt: TGTGCCAGTGCCGACCGCAGGGATCAGCCCCAGCATTTT
v_gene: TRBV5-1; j_gene: TRBJ2-2; abundance: NA; d_gene: TRBD2; CDR3aa: CASSPPLIAGVGTGELFF; CDR3nt: TGCGCCAGCAGCCCGCCCCTAATAGCGGGAGTCGGCACCGGGGAGCTGTTTTTT
v_gene: TRBV7-5; j_gene: TRBJ2-3; abundance: once; d_gene: NA; CDR3aa: CVRSRGSLRPSTDTQYF; CDR3nt: TGTGTCAGAAGCCGGGGGTCTTTGCGGCCTAGCACAGATACGCAGTATTTT
v_gene: TRBV10-3; j_gene: TRBJ1-1; abundance: NA; d_gene: NA; CDR3aa: CAIRTDLNTEAFF; CDR3nt: TGTGCCATCAGGACAGACTTAAACACTGAAGCTTTCTTT
v_gene: TRBV7-3; j_gene: TRBJ2-1; abundance: few; d_gene: TRBD1; CDR3aa: CASSLTRQGEQFF; CDR3nt: TGTGCCAGCAGCTTAACGAGACAGGGCGAGCAGTTCTTC
v_gene: TRBV7-8; j_gene: TRBJ2-5; abundance: once; d_gene: TRBD2; CDR3aa: CASSLEPRTSGPQETQYF; CDR3nt: TGTGCCAGCAGCTTAGAACCTCGGACTAGCGGTCCTCAAGAGACCCAGTACTTC
v_gene: TRBV18; j_gene: TRBJ2-7; abundance: NA; d_gene: NA; CDR3aa: CASTRRDTSSYEQYF; CDR3nt: TGTGCCAGCACCCGCCGGGACACTAGCTCCTACGAGCAGTACTTC
v_gene: TRBV9; j_gene: TRBJ2-6; abundance: NA; d_gene: NA; CDR3aa: CASSVVAGANVLTF; CDR3nt: TGTGCCAGCAGCGTAGTGGCCGGGGCCAACGTCCTGACTTTC
v_gene: TRBV4-1; j_gene: TRBJ2-7; abundance: NA; d_gene: NA; CDR3aa: CASSQVEGAYEQYF; CDR3nt: TGCGCCAGCAGCCAAGTAGAGGGGGCCTACGAGCAGTACTTC
v_gene: TRBV28; j_gene: TRBJ2-7; abundance: NA; d_gene: NA; CDR3aa: CASSKGPSYEQYF; CDR3nt: TGTGCCAGCAGTAAGGGACCCTCCTACGAGCAGTACTTC
v_gene: TRBV28; j_gene: TRBJ1-1; abundance: NA; d_gene: NA; CDR3aa: CASITAWWTEAFF; CDR3nt: TGTGCCAGTATTACGGCCTGGTGGACTGAAGCTTTCTTT
v_gene: TRBV18; j_gene: TRBJ1-5; abundance: NA; d_gene: NA; CDR3aa: CASSPRQGNQPQHF; CDR3nt: TGTGCCAGCTCACCACGACAGGGCAATCAGCCCCAGCATTTT
v_gene: TRBV7-9; j_gene: TRBJ2-1; abundance: NA; d_gene: NA; CDR3aa: CASSLRYGSYNEQFF; CDR3nt: TGTGCCAGCAGCTTAAGGTACGGCTCCTACAATGAGCAGTTCTTC
v_gene: TRBV7-9; j_gene: TRBJ2-2; abundance: NA; d_gene: NA; CDR3aa: CASSLDQNTGELFF; CDR3nt: TGTGCCAGCAGCTTAGACCAAAACACCGGGGAGCTGTTTTTT
v_gene: TRBV6-5; j_gene: TRBJ2-3; abundance: NA; d_gene: TRBD1; CDR3aa: CASSSPPGQITDTQYF; CDR3nt: TGTGCCAGCAGTTCCCCTCCGGGACAGATCACAGATACGCAGTATTTT
v_gene: TRBV28; j_gene: TRBJ2-1; abundance: NA; d_gene: NA; CDR3aa: CAARGWDEQFF; CDR3nt: TGTGCGGCGCGCGGGTGGGATGAGCAGTTCTTC
v_gene: TRBV5-4; j_gene: TRBJ1-6; abundance: NA; d_gene: TRBD1; CDR3aa: CASSWQTGGGPLTLHF; CDR3nt: TGTGCCAGCAGCTGGCAGACAGGGGGGGGCCCATTGACCCTCCACTTT
v_gene: TRBV6-1; j_gene: TRBJ1-1; abundance: NA; d_gene: NA; CDR3aa: CASSEPGRGSTEASF; CDR3nt: TGTGCCAGCAGTGAACCGGGGAGGGGGTCCACTGAAGCTTCCTTT
v_gene: TRBV5-8; j_gene: TRBJ2-6; abundance: NA; d_gene: TRBD2; CDR3aa: CASSVGLAFSGANVLTF; CDR3nt: TGTGCCAGCAGCGTAGGACTAGCGTTCTCTGGGGCCAACGTCCTGACTTTC
v_gene: TRBV5-1; j_gene: TRBJ2-1; abundance: NA; d_gene: TRBD2; CDR3aa: CASSLGLAGGSGNEQFF; CDR3nt: TGCGCCAGCAGCTTGGGGCTAGCGGGAGGGTCTGGGAATGAGCAGTTCTTC
v_gene: TRBV5-4; j_gene: TRBJ2-4; abundance: NA; d_gene: NA; CDR3aa: CASSPRDLSGIQYF; CDR3nt: TGTGCCAGCAGCCCACGGGACCTTTCGGGCATTCAGTACTTC
v_gene: TRBV6-5; j_gene: TRBJ2-7; abundance: NA; d_gene: NA; CDR3aa: CASSYRGTAYEQYF; CDR3nt: TGTGCCAGCAGTTACCGCGGGACAGCCTACGAGCAGTACTTC
v_gene: TRBV19; j_gene: TRBJ1-2; abundance: few; d_gene: NA; CDR3aa: CASTQWGDQGFYGYTF; CDR3nt: TGTGCCAGTACCCAGTGGGGTGACCAGGGCTTCTATGGCTACACCTTC
v_gene: TRBV6-5; j_gene: TRBJ1-2; abundance: NA; d_gene: NA; CDR3aa: CASSGGGYGYTF; CDR3nt: TGTGCCAGCAGCGGAGGGGGCTATGGCTACACCTTC
v_gene: TRBV2; j_gene: TRBJ2-5; abundance: NA; d_gene: NA; CDR3aa: CASSGGQLYQETQYF; CDR3nt: TGTGCCAGCAGCGGGGGACAGTTGTACCAAGAGACCCAGTACTTC
v_gene: TRBV7-8; j_gene: TRBJ1-1; abundance: few; d_gene: NA; CDR3aa: CASTRGGGTEAFF; CDR3nt: TGTGCCAGCACTAGGGGGGGCGGAACTGAAGCTTTCTTT
v_gene: TRBV7-2; j_gene: TRBJ2-3; abundance: NA; d_gene: NA; CDR3aa: CASSRRHTPSSTDTQYF; CDR3nt: TGTGCCAGCAGCCGTCGACATACACCCTCTAGCACAGATACGCAGTATTTT
v_gene: TRBV11-2; j_gene: TRBJ2-7; abundance: NA; d_gene: TRBD2; CDR3aa: CASSPLGGPYEQYF; CDR3nt: TGTGCCAGCAGCCCCCTGGGAGGGCCCTACGAGCAGTACTTC
v_gene: TRBV19; j_gene: TRBJ1-5; abundance: NA; d_gene: TRBD1; CDR3aa: CASSIAGRGLQPQHF; CDR3nt: TGTGCCAGTAGTATAGCGGGCAGGGGGCTTCAGCCCCAGCATTTT